Listed here are 25 T cell receptor beta chains from one sample, sequenced in a study of blood T cells in healthy people across ages. Primed by a sample-barcoded 5' primer and a J-beta primer mix, a second PCR proceeded for about 7 to 11 cycles. TCRdb reanalysed the 5' RACE reads using MiXCR and keeps one entry per CDR3 protein. This sample has around 1,800,000 distinct CDR3 sequences, with approximately 39% found just once. The specimen sequenced was blood. The receptors were sampled from a human donor in good health.

V and J are TRBV12-3 or TRBV12-4 and TRBJ2-1; 7 bases map to TRBD1. The CDR3 has 14 residues. V lost 6 bases to trimming and J lost 9 bases; unmatched junction nucleotides: 11. The DNA of the CDR3 is TGTGCCAGCAGAAATCAAGACAGGGTAGGTGAGCAGTTCTTC. This codes for CASRNQDRVGEQFF.

The V gene is TRBV19, the J gene TRBJ2-3; 11 positions match TRBD2. Trimming cost V 0 bases and J 4 bases; bases outside gene matches: 9. This CDR3 has 18 amino acids. Germline V gene data show CDR1 as LNHDA and CDR2 as SQIVND (reference sequence). DNA of the CDR3: TGTGCCAGTAGTATAGATCCTAGCGGGGGGTCGTGGTCAGATACGCAGTATTTT. The encoded protein is CASSIDPSGGSWSDTQYF. Filled out from reference TRBV19 and TRBJ2-3, the complete variable domain reads DGGITQSPKYLFRKEGQNVTLSCEQNLNHDAMYWYRQDPGQGLRLIYYSQIVNDFQKGDIAEGYSVSREKKESFPLTVTSAQKNPTAFYLCASSIDPSGGSWSDTQYFGPGTRLTVL.

This clonotype came up a few times. The V and J genes are TRBV20-1 and TRBJ2-7; 10 bases are a match to TRBD2. Germline V gene sequence: CDR1 DFQATT, CDR2 SNEGSKA (reference sequence). V shed 6 bases and J 1 base; nucleotides not matched to a gene: 3. This CDR3 has 13 residues. The CDR3 is CSAVAGGSYEQYF. CDR3 DNA sequence: TGCAGTGCCGTAGCGGGGGGTTCCTACGAGCAGTACTTC.

The gene calls are TRBV10-3 and TRBJ2-5; D unclear. V dropped 3 bases and J dropped 2 bases, with 7 bases sitting between them. This CDR3 is built from 13 residues. CDR1 and CDR2 (germline): ENHRY, SYGVKD. The CDR3 protein is CAISEGAQETQYF. In DNA, the CDR3 is TGTGCCATCAGTGAAGGAGCACAAGAGACCCAGTACTTC.

This clonotype occurred once. The chain is built from TRBV12-3 or TRBV12-4 and TRBJ1-1; D is unclear. The CDR3 runs 15 residues. Trimming shortened V by 3 bases and J by 0 bases, and 11 bases separated the two germline ends. DNA for the CDR3: TGTGCCAGCAGTTTGAGGAGGGATATGAACACTGAAGCTTTCTTT. Translating gives CASSLRRDMNTEAFF.

This clonotype was recorded a few times. The chain has TRBV7-2 and TRBJ1-1, with a tentative D call TRBD1 (6 bases). There are 15 residues in the CDR3. Looked up from germline, CDR1 is SGHTA and CDR2 is FQGNSA. Trimming pared 0 bases from V and 1 base from J, leaving 9 bases between. The CDR3: CASSLAGGPNTEAFF. As DNA, the CDR3 is TGTGCCAGCAGCTTAGCGGGGGGGCCGAACACTGAAGCTTTCTTT.

This clonotype was detected only a few times. The V gene is TRBV28, the J gene TRBJ2-7, with D uncertain. The V and J ends lost 5 bases and 3 bases respectively, with 11 bases between them. Germline V lookup: CDR1 MDHEN, CDR2 SYDVKM. The length of the CDR3 is 13 residues. The CDR3: CASSLPAVYEQYF. The CDR3 DNA follows: TGTGCCAGCAGTCTCCCCGCGGTCTACGAGCAGTACTTC.

The chain joins TRBV7-2 to TRBJ2-5; 7 nucleotides align to TRBD1. The CDR3 has 15 amino acids. Germline CDR1 reads SGHTA; CDR2 reads FQGNSA. With V trimmed by 2 bases and J by 3 bases, 6 bases remained unmatched. The chain's CDR3 is CASSLPTGMEETQYF. In DNA form, the CDR3 reads TGTGCCAGCAGCTTACCGACAGGGATGGAAGAGACCCAGTACTTC.

This clonotype was detected only a few times. The chain is built from TRBV29-1 and TRBJ2-5; perhaps TRBD1 as D (6 bases). Trimming left V 0 bases short and J 5 bases short, with 13 bases between. Germline V CDR1 and CDR2: SQVTM, ANQGSEA. The CDR3 is made up of 14 amino acids. The DNA of the CDR3 is TGCAGCGTTGAAGATCAGACAGGACACGAGACCCAGTACTTC. Residues: CSVEDQTGHETQYF.

The J gene is TRBJ2-7, the V gene TRBV7-6; TRBD1 matches at 9 bases. The CDR3 is 14 residues long. Germline CDR1 is SGHVS and CDR2 is FNYEAQ. CDR3 amino acids: CAVYRDRDAYEQYF. The CDR3 DNA reads TGTGCAGTATACCGGGACAGGGATGCCTACGAGCAGTACTTC.

This clonotype was recorded a few times. V is TRBV7-9 and J is TRBJ2-3; 7 positions agree with TRBD2. CDR1 and CDR2 from the germline V gene are SEHNR and FQNEAQ (reference sequence). This CDR3 comprises 17 residues. After removal of 5 bases from V and 2 bases from J, the junction contained 13 bases not matched to a gene. CDR3 nucleotide sequence: TGTGCCAGCAGCCCGCCGACACTAGCGCGGAACACAGATACGCAGTATTTT. As protein: CASSPPTLARNTDTQYF.

The V call is TRBV7-2, the J call TRBJ1-4; D is ambiguous. The CDR3 covers 15 residues. Looked up from germline, CDR1 is SGHTA and CDR2 is FQGNSA. Trimming left V 1 base short and J 7 bases short, with 13 bases between. The CDR3 DNA is TGTGCCAGCAGCTTAGGACGGAGAATGTCTGAAAAACTGTTTTTT. As protein: CASSLGRRMSEKLFF. Full variable domain (rest looked up from reference TRBV7-2 and TRBJ1-4): GAGVSQSPSNKVTEKGKDVELRCDPISGHTALYWYRQSLGQGLEFLIYFQGNSAPDKSGLPSDRFSAERTGGSVSTLTIQRTQQEDSAVYLCASSLGRRMSEKLFFGSGTQLSVL.

This clonotype was found a few times. The chain carries TRBV20-1 and TRBJ2-5; TRBD2 agrees at 11 bases. V lost 1 base, J lost 4 bases, and 5 bases stayed unmatched. CDR1 is DFQATT, CDR2 SNEGSKA, per germline (reference sequence). CDR3 length: 15 residues. DNA of the CDR3: TGCAGTGCTAGAGTCTATAGCGGGGGGGCAGAGACCCAGTACTTC. Translation gives CSARVYSGGAETQYF.

About this clonotype: Germline and junction disagree at one end, which may indicate a read error. The V gene is TRBV7-9, the J gene TRBJ2-7; 8 bases agree with TRBD1. CDR1 is SEHNR and CDR2 is FQNEAQ in the germline V gene (reference sequence). This CDR3 is 14 amino acids long. The CDR3 protein is CASNAQGASYEQYF. In DNA, the CDR3 is TGTGCTAGCAACGCGCAGGGGGCGAGTTACGAGCAGTACTTC.

The J gene is TRBJ2-3, the V gene TRBV7-2; TRBD1 might be the D (5 bases). V was trimmed by 5 bases and J by 3 bases, leaving 21 bases between them. The CDR3 runs 17 residues. Germline lookup yields CDR1 SGHTA and CDR2 FQGNSA. CDR3 DNA: TGTGCCAGCAGCCCTACGCCCCCAGGGTTTGCGACAGATACGCAGTATTTT. Its translation is CASSPTPPGFATDTQYF.

The rearrangement links TRBV4-2 to TRBJ1-4, with 7 bases aligning to TRBD1. CDR1 LGHNA and CDR2 YNFKEQ come from the germline V gene. The junction had 4 bases not matched to a gene; V was cut back by 1 base and J by 8 bases. This CDR3 has 14 amino acids. CDR3 bases: TGTGCCAGCAGCCAAGTAAGGGGGCGGGAAAAACTGTTTTTT. Protein product: CASSQVRGREKLFF.

This clonotype has more than one count but fewer than ten. J is TRBJ2-3 and V is TRBV6-2 or TRBV6-3; D not resolved. Germline CDR1 is MNHEY and CDR2 is SVGEGT. V dropped 6 bases and J dropped 2 bases, with 12 bases sitting between them. The CDR3 covers 14 residues. Written as DNA, the CDR3 is TGTGCCAGCAGCTACGGAGACAACACAGATACGCAGTATTTT. It translates to CASSYGDNTDTQYF.

The genes are TRBV28 and TRBJ2-5; D gene unclear. This CDR3 contains 12 residues. V dropped 7 bases and J dropped 5 bases, with 11 bases sitting between them. CDR1 is MDHEN, CDR2 SYDVKM, per germline. The CDR3 DNA reads TGTGCCAGCATCTCCCCCGGGGAGACCCAGTACTTC. This sequence encodes CASISPGETQYF.

This clonotype has only a few counts. The rearrangement links TRBV27 to TRBJ1-2; TRBD1 matches at 7 bases. Germline V gene data show CDR1 as MNHEY and CDR2 as SMNVEV (reference sequence). Germline trimming cut 3 bases from V and 8 bases from J; bases unmatched to any gene: 9. This CDR3 is 14 amino acids long. DNA of the CDR3: TGTGCCAGCAGTTTTACAGGGGCCGGCCAGGGCTACACCTTC. This codes for CASSFTGAGQGYTF.

This clonotype showed up just a few times. J is TRBJ2-5 and V is TRBV3-1; D may be TRBD1 (6 bases). Per germline, CDR1 LGHDT and CDR2 YNNKEL (reference sequence). The ends were cut back, 4 bases at V and 4 bases at J, with 16 bases in the middle. CDR3 length equals 15 residues. As DNA, the CDR3 is TGTGCCAGCAGCCCAGGGACATCCCCGGGAGAGACCCAGTACTTC. Protein: CASSPGTSPGETQYF.

The CDR3 DNA follows: TGTGCCAGCAGTCTCAGGGACATACGTGGAGCTTTCTTT. Its translation: CASSLRDIRGAFF. The chain links TRBV28 to TRBJ1-1; weak D call: TRBD1 (6 bases). CDR3 size: 13 residues. The V end lost 5 bases, the J end lost 10 bases, and 17 bases lay between the germline ends. Per germline, CDR1 MDHEN and CDR2 SYDVKM.

The rearrangement joins TRBV10-3 to TRBJ2-3; the D is unclear. The CDR3 sequence is 15 residues long. Germline assignment: CDR1 ENHRY and CDR2 SYGVKD. Trimming shortened V by 0 bases and J by 0 bases, and 7 bases separated the two germline ends. The CDR3 protein is CAISESPGSTDTQYF. Here the CDR3 DNA reads TGTGCCATCAGTGAGTCACCGGGCAGCACAGATACGCAGTATTTT.

This chain joins TRBV21-1 and TRBJ1-5. TRBV21-1 is recorded as a pseudogene. This CDR3 contains 17 residues. The CDR3: CASSKAELGQFNRPQHF. The CDR3 DNA follows: TGTGCCAGCAGCAAAGCGGAGCTAGGCCAGTTTAATCGGCCCCAGCATTTT.

The table lists this clonotype with a few counts. This chain uses TRBV4-3 with TRBJ1-1; tentative D call: TRBD1 (5 bases). Trimming pared 4 bases from V and 0 bases from J, leaving 12 bases between. The CDR3 is made up of 15 amino acids. Germline CDR1 reads LGHNA; CDR2 reads YSLEER. This chain's CDR3 is CASSRDSLMNTEAFF. The CDR3 DNA sequence: TGCGCCAGCAGCCGAGACAGCCTAATGAACACTGAAGCTTTCTTT.

Of note for this clonotype: A read error may explain this, as a much larger clone is one base away. This chain links TRBV29-1 with TRBJ2-2, with a possible D match to TRBD1 (6 bases). V lost 4 bases, J lost 7 bases, and 7 bases lay in between. Per germline, CDR1 SQVTM and CDR2 ANQGSEA. The length of the CDR3 is 11 residues. The CDR3 spells CSVGDIGELFF. CDR3 nucleotides: TGCAGCGTTGGGGACATCGGGGAGCTGTTTTTT.